This T cell receptor beta chain was captured in a study of type 1 and type 2 diabetes patients. Study-level background: Sequencing for the whole study yielded 18,976,912 paired-end reads.

The length of the CDR3 is 15 residues. From germline, CDR1 is LNHDA and CDR2 SQIVND (reference sequence). The trim removed 5 bases at V and 1 base at J, leaving 7 bases unmatched. Genomic DNA was the PCR template. Multiplex PCR with 30 forward and 13 reverse primers amplified the TCR beta CDR3. Each CDR3 protein gets one entry after TCRdb re-called the multiplex PCR reads with MiXCR. The table records fewer than 300,000 distinct CDR3 sequences, roughly 48% of them present only once. This clonotype has only a few counts. The rearrangement joins TRBV19 to TRBJ1-2; 7 nucleotides align to TRBD1. This sequence was found in a young man with type 2 diabetes. Material for sequencing was peripheral blood mononuclear cells (PBMCs). CDR3 in amino acids: CASSPEGTVNYGYTF. The CDR3 nucleotides read TGTGCCAGTAGTCCAGAGGGGACAGTTAACTATGGCTACACCTTC.